This entry is about one T cell receptor (beta chain). What it binds is unknown. One entry per CDR3 protein, called by TCRdb with MiXCR from the 5' RACE reads. The data hold about 400,000 distinct CDR3 sequences, with about 20% observed a single time. This record belongs to a study of T-cell memory formation after mild COVID-19. Across the study: There were largely donor-specific TCR clusters.

The study, taken as a whole, reports: Some clones that responded were present in memory (sampled pre-infection), which suggests cross-reactive memory joined.

V shed 5 bases and J shed 8 bases, with 14 bases lying between them. Germline V gene data show CDR1 as SGHTA and CDR2 as FQGNSA. This CDR3 contains 13 residues. The chain joins TRBV7-2 to TRBJ2-3; D is ambiguous. The sample consisted of PBMCs or a T cell subset sorted from them (not recorded which). The TCR originated in a man aged 18-30 years who had mild COVID-19 (a few samples of this study predate the infection). Cell type and time point are not known. For the CDR3, the DNA is TGTGCCAGCAGCATCGGAAACTCGGGTACGCAGTATTTT. The encoded protein is CASSIGNSGTQYF. The entire variable domain, with the rest obtained from reference TRBV7-2 and TRBJ2-3, is as follows: GAGVSQSPSNKVTEKGKDVELRCDPISGHTALYWYRQSLGQGLEFLIYFQGNSAPDKSGLPSDRFSAERTGGSVSTLTIQRTQQEDSAVYLCASSIGNSGTQYFGPGTRLTVL.